A selection of T cell receptor beta chains follows, all from one sample in a study of blood T cell repertoires in COVID-19. Produced via immunoSEQ multiplex PCR; TCRdb's table is partial and in-frame only. In the table there are about 300,000 clones, more than 70% of which are singletons. The sequencing input was peripheral blood. The receptor set was obtained from a woman aged 25 to 39 with COVID-19, enrolled during active disease. Both conserved end residues are part of each CDR3. D genes are given only for firm matches. A clone size is listed for some rows: how often the clone was seen (once, few, many), or a class if it is expanded.

J gene: TRBJ1-1; V gene: TRBV2; D gene: TRBD1; clone size: NA; CDR3 DNA: TGTGCCATAAGGACAGGGTCCACTGAAGCTTTCTTT; CDR3 protein: CAIRTGSTEAFF
J gene: TRBJ1-4; V gene: TRBV2; D gene: TRBD1; clone size: NA; CDR3 DNA: TGTGCCAGCAGTGAAGGGACAGGGGACGAAAAACTGTTTTTT; CDR3 protein: CASSEGTGDEKLFF
J gene: TRBJ2-3; V gene: TRBV6-6; D gene: TRBD2; clone size: NA; CDR3 DNA: TGTGCCAGCAGCCTCTCACTAGCGGGGTCTACTCGGGTGCAGTATTTT; CDR3 protein: CASSLSLAGSTRVQYF
J gene: TRBJ2-5; V gene: TRBV18; D gene: TRBD2; clone size: NA; CDR3 DNA: TGTGCCAGCTCACCGAAGGGACTAGCGGGGGGGTCTTCGGAGACCCAGTACTTC; CDR3 protein: CASSPKGLAGGSSETQYF
J gene: TRBJ2-3; V gene: TRBV11-3; D gene: NA; clone size: NA; CDR3 DNA: TGTGCCAGCAGTAACCCACAGAGTACGCAGTATTTT; CDR3 protein: CASSNPQSTQYF
J gene: TRBJ2-3; V gene: TRBV25-1; D gene: TRBD1; clone size: NA; CDR3 DNA: TGTGCCAGCAGTGGGGGCAGTGGAGACAGGGGGCCTGATACGCAGTATTTT; CDR3 protein: CASSGGSGDRGPDTQYF
J gene: TRBJ2-7; V gene: TRBV5-1; D gene: NA; clone size: NA; CDR3 DNA: TGCGCCAGCAGCTCCCTCCCCCAGGTGGATTCCTACGAGCAGTACTTC; CDR3 protein: CASSSLPQVDSYEQYF
J gene: TRBJ1-2; V gene: TRBV7-2; D gene: TRBD1; clone size: NA; CDR3 DNA: TGTGCCAGCAGCTTAGGGACAGGGGGCCGGTATGGCTACACCTTC; CDR3 protein: CASSLGTGGRYGYTF
J gene: TRBJ2-2; V gene: TRBV10-2; D gene: TRBD2; clone size: NA; CDR3 DNA: TGCGCCAGCAAGCGGGGGGGGACCGGGGAGCTGTTTTTT; CDR3 protein: CASKRGGTGELFF
J gene: TRBJ2-5; V gene: TRBV18; D gene: NA; clone size: once; CDR3 DNA: TGTGCCAGCTCACCACTACAGGAAGAGACCCAGTACTTC; CDR3 protein: CASSPLQEETQYF
J gene: TRBJ2-7; V gene: TRBV24-1; D gene: TRBD2; clone size: few; CDR3 DNA: TGTGCCACCAGTGATTGGGGGACTAGCGGGGTGGACGAGCAGTACTTC; CDR3 protein: CATSDWGTSGVDEQYF
J gene: TRBJ1-1; V gene: TRBV11-3; D gene: TRBD1; clone size: NA; CDR3 DNA: TGTGCCAGCAGTTTACAGGGGAGCACTGAAGCTTTCTTT; CDR3 protein: CASSLQGSTEAFF
J gene: TRBJ1-6; V gene: TRBV19; D gene: TRBD1; clone size: NA; CDR3 DNA: TGTGCCACTGGGGGACAGGGACCATATTCACCCCTCCACTTT; CDR3 protein: CATGGQGPYSPLHF
J gene: TRBJ1-2; V gene: TRBV6-6; D gene: NA; clone size: NA; CDR3 DNA: TGTGCCAGCAGTTCGCAGGGATCTAACTATGGCTACACCTTC; CDR3 protein: CASSSQGSNYGYTF